The 7 T cell receptor beta chains presented below share a single source sample, sequenced in a study of low-dose radiotherapy and immunotherapy resistance in tumors. TRAV- and TRBV-specific primers primed first-strand cDNA, covering alpha and beta chains. PCR amplification of the TCRs was performed with Phusion for approximately 20 PCR cycles, and it relied on a constant-region primer together with a V-primer adapter. TCRdb re-called the reads with MiXCR, one entry per CDR3 protein. This sample has some 57,000 distinct CDR3 sequences, with around 25% found just once. The time point denotes: before trial treatment. Specimen: PBMCs, collected before treatment. The receptors shown here come from a male donor with prostate cancer.

The count of this clonotype is one. The gene calls are TRBV28 and TRBJ1-5; TRBD1 might be the D (6 bases). V dropped 5 bases and J dropped 5 bases, with 16 bases sitting between them. Germline V gene lookup returns CDR1 MDHEN and CDR2 SYDVKM. CDR3 length equals 15 residues. The CDR3 here is CASSTRQEIYQPQHF. As DNA, the CDR3 is TGTGCCAGCAGTACCCGACAGGAGATCTATCAGCCCCAGCATTTT.

The gene calls are TRBV14 and TRBJ2-2; D is undetermined. Germline V gene sequence: CDR1 SGHDN, CDR2 FVKESK. V was cut by 1 base and J by 4 bases, with 10 bases left in between. The CDR3 sequence is 15 residues long. The CDR3 DNA reads TGTGCCAGCAGCCAAGTCGGTCGGATCACCGGGGAGCTGTTTTTT. Encoded protein: CASSQVGRITGELFF.

The sample holds many counts of this clonotype. The chain joins TRBV30 to TRBJ1-1; D is perhaps TRBD1 (6 bases). CDR1 GTSNPN and CDR2 SVGIG come from the germline V gene (reference sequence). The CDR3 runs to 11 residues. Trimming took 0 bases from V and 11 from J, leaving 10 bases between them. This CDR3 reads CAWSVGAGAFF. CDR3 coding DNA: TGTGCCTGGAGTGTGGGGGCAGGGGCTTTCTTT. The full variable domain, its missing parts supplied by reference TRBV30 and TRBJ1-1, is SQTIHQWPATLVQPVGSPLSLECTVEGTSNPNLYWYRQAAGRGLQLLFYSVGIGQISSEVPQNLSASRPQDRQFILSSKKLLLSDSGFYLCAWSVGAGAFFGQGTRLTVV.

Comments on this clonotype: A far larger clone differs by one base, so this is likely a read error. V usage is TRBV5-3 and J usage is TRBJ2-3, with D tentatively TRBD2 (5 bases). TRBV5-3 counts as an open reading frame of uncertain function. The length of the CDR3 is 17 residues. CDR3 bases: TGTGCCAGCAGCTTGCTGTATCGAGGGAAAAGCACAGATACGCAGTTTTTT. Translation: CASSLLYRGKSTDTQFF.

J is TRBJ1-4 and V is TRBV9; D might be TRBD1 (6 bases). The V end lost 3 bases, the J end lost 5 bases, and 14 bases lay between the germline ends. The CDR3 length is 15 residues. Per the germline V gene, CDR1 is SGDLS and CDR2 is YYNGEE. CDR3 in amino acids: CASSANTGPNEKLFF. The CDR3 DNA reads as TGTGCCAGCAGCGCCAACACAGGGCCCAATGAAAAACTGTTTTTT.

This clonotype was counted many times. The chain combines TRBV19 with TRBJ1-6, with TRBD1 as a possible D gene (6 bases). There are 13 residues in the CDR3. V lost 7 bases to trimming and J lost 6 bases, with 10 bases between them. Germline assignment: CDR1 LNHDA and CDR2 SQIVND (reference sequence). As DNA, the CDR3 is TGTGCCAGTATCGGCAGGGGTAATTCACCCCTCCACTTT. Translating it yields CASIGRGNSPLHF.

In this sample, this clonotype turned up many times. This chain connects TRBV7-6 to TRBJ2-4; TRBD2 agrees at 11 bases. With 4 bases clipped from V and 7 bases from J, the junction kept 3 bases outside the gene matches. CDR1 and CDR2 from the germline V gene are SGHVS and FNYEAQ. CDR3 length: 14 amino acids. This CDR3 is CASSSLAGVNIQYF. DNA of the CDR3: TGTGCCAGCAGCTCACTAGCGGGGGTGAACATTCAGTACTTC. The whole variable domain, remainder taken from reference TRBV7-6 and TRBJ2-4, is GAGVSQSPRYKVTKRGQDVALRCDPISGHVSLYWYRQALGQGPEFLTYFNYEAQQDKSGLPNDRFSAERPEGSISTLTIQRTEQRDSAMYRCASSSLAGVNIQYFGAGTRLSVL.